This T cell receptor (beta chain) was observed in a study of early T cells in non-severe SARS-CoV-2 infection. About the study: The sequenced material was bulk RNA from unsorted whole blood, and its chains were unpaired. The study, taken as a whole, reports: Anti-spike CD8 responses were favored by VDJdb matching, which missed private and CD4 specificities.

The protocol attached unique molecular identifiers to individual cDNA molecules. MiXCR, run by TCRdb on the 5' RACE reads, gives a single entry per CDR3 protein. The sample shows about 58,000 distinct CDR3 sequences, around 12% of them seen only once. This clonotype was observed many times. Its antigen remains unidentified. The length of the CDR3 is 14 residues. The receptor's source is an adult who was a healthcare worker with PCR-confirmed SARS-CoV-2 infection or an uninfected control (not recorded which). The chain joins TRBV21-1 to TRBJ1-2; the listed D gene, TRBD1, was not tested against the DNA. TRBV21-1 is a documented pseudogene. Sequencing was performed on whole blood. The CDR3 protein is CARLAGVRLYGYTF. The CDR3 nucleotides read TGTGCCAGGCTTGCGGGGGTCCGACTGTATGGCTACACCTTC.